This TCR beta chain was identified in a study of blood T cell repertoires in COVID-19. At the level of the study: PBMCs, B-cell-depleted T cells, or T cells were the source of the cDNA or gDNA that made up the material.

Participant ages covered about 18 to 95 years across about two dozen US areas. Cohorts were assigned according to the clinical history that participants reported. TCRdb's copy holds only in-frame clones and misses some; the assay was immunoSEQ multiplex PCR. This table holds tens of thousands of clones, roughly 80% found once. The V and J ends lost 3 bases and 0 bases respectively, with 8 bases between them. The germline gives CDR1 KGHSH, CDR2 LQKENI. There are 14 residues in the CDR3. The sample was PBMCs or T cells enriched from blood (not recorded which). The V call is TRBV18, the J call TRBJ1-1; no clear D gene. This TCR came from a woman between 40 and 50 years old with acute COVID-19. The CDR3 sequence is CASSPVALNTEAFF. The DNA for the CDR3 is TGTGCCAGCTCACCGGTAGCCTTGAACACTGAAGCTTTCTTT.